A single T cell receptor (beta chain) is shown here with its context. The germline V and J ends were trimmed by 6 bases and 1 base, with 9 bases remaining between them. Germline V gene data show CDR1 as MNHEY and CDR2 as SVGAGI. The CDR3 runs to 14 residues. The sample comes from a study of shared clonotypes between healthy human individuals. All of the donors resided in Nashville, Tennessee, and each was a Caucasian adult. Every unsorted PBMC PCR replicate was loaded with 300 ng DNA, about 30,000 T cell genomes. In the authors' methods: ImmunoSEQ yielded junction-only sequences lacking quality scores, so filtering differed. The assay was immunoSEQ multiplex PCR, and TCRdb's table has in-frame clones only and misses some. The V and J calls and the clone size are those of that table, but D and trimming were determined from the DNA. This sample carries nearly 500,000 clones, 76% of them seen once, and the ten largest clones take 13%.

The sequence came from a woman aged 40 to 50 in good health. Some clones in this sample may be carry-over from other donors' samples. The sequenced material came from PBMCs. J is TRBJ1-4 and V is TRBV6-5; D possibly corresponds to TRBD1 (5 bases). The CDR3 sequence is CASSLGGTNEKLFF. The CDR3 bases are TGTGCCAGCAGCCTCGGGGGAACTAATGAAAAACTGTTTTTT.